These 29 T cell receptor beta chains came from one sample sequenced in a study of shared clonotypes between healthy human individuals. Naive CD8 cells, CD45RO-negative and positively selected for CCR7, excluded terminally differentiated effector memory CD45RA+ cells. Method: immunoSEQ multiplex PCR; TCRdb's copy keeps in-frame clones and lacks some. This table has more than 2 million clones, 80% to 95% appearing once. Sequenced: naive CD8+ T cells from PBMCs. These receptors were collected from a young man in good health. Some clones in this sample may be carry-over from other donors' samples.

The V call is TRBV27, the J call TRBJ2-7, with 11 nucleotides matching TRBD1. The CDR3 spans 15 residues. In germline, CDR1 is MNHEY, CDR2 SMNVEV (reference sequence). The J segment lost 3 bases and the V segment lost 4 bases, leaving 5 bases of the junction unmatched. The CDR3 spells CASSYTGTGGYEQYF. The CDR3 DNA reads TGTGCCAGCAGTTACACCGGGACAGGGGGCTACGAGCAGTACTTC.

The J gene is TRBJ2-3, the V gene TRBV7-6, with D possibly TRBD1 on 5 matching bases. The CDR3 contains 16 residues. The V gene lost 5 bases and the J gene lost 4 bases, with 19 bases spanning the gap. Germline values: CDR1 SGHVS, CDR2 FNYEAQ. The CDR3 here is CASSPLVAGRPDTQYF. The CDR3, as DNA: TGTGCCAGCAGCCCTTTAGTGGCAGGGCGGCCAGATACGCAGTATTTT.

This clone was counted between two and nine times. The V and J genes are TRBV27 and TRBJ1-2; TRBD1 matches at 12 bases. CDR3 length equals 18 residues. V shed 5 bases and J 5 bases; nucleotides not matched to a gene: 15. Germline V CDR1 and CDR2: MNHEY, SMNVEV (reference sequence). The CDR3 DNA follows: TGTGCCAGCAGTCCCTCGAACCTGGGACAGGGGGCTGGATATGGCTACACCTTC. It encodes CASSPSNLGQGAGYGYTF.

This chain joins TRBV5-4 and TRBJ2-7; TRBD2 agrees at 10 bases. Germline V gene sequence: CDR1 SGHNT, CDR2 YYREEE (reference sequence). With V trimmed by 1 base and J by 2 bases, 9 bases remained unmatched. The CDR3 runs to 17 residues. CDR3 nucleotides: TGTGCCAGCAGCTTGATTCCCCGGACTAGCGGTCCCTACGAGCAGTACTTC. It specifies CASSLIPRTSGPYEQYF.

The rearrangement joins TRBV25-1 to TRBJ1-2; D is ambiguous. V dropped 3 bases and J dropped 8 bases, with 16 bases sitting between them. This CDR3 region has 14 residues. Germline V gene sequence: CDR1 MGHDK, CDR2 SYGVNS. The CDR3 region is CASSEAPATLGYTF. The DNA for the CDR3 is TGTGCCAGCAGTGAGGCTCCCGCCACATTGGGCTACACCTTC.

The chain is built from TRBV11-2 and TRBJ2-7, with 8 positions matching TRBD2. The CDR3 length is 17 residues. In germline, CDR1 is SGHAT, CDR2 FQNNGV. J lost 3 bases, V lost 1 base, and 11 bases had no gene match. CDR3 sequence: CASSLAKRTSRHYEQYF. Here the CDR3 DNA reads TGTGCCAGCAGCTTAGCGAAGCGGACTAGCAGGCACTACGAGCAGTACTTC.

The chain is built from TRBV27 and TRBJ1-1; no clear D. CDR1 is MNHEY, CDR2 SMNVEV, per germline (reference sequence). This CDR3 contains 15 residues. Trimming removed 5 bases at V and 6 bases at J, with 19 bases between. The CDR3 here is CASSTQTPRAAEAFF. In DNA form, the CDR3 reads TGTGCCAGCAGTACCCAGACCCCCCGGGCGGCTGAAGCTTTCTTT.

The chain recombines TRBV11-2 with TRBJ2-1; D gene ambiguous. CDR3 length: 13 residues. The germline V gene encodes CDR1 SGHAT and CDR2 FQNNGV. Trimming removed 0 bases from V and 7 bases from J, with 7 bases in between. This CDR3 reads CASSLDNFNEQFF. CDR3 sequence (DNA): TGTGCCAGCAGCTTAGATAACTTTAATGAGCAGTTCTTC.

The V and J genes are TRBV10-3 and TRBJ1-5, with D perhaps TRBD1 (6 bases). This CDR3 region has 16 residues. V lost 0 bases, J lost 6 bases, and 15 bases lay in between. Germline assignment: CDR1 ENHRY and CDR2 SYGVKD. The CDR3 bases are TGTGCCATCAGTGAGTCAGGTTGGGGGGCTGGTCAGCCCCAGCATTTT. Translation gives CAISESGWGAGQPQHF.

The CDR3 is CASSLGRAFEQYF. As DNA, the CDR3 is TGTGCCAGCAGTTTAGGCAGGGCGTTTGAGCAGTACTTC. The chain joins TRBV28 to TRBJ2-7; weak D call: TRBD1 (5 bases). V was shortened by 2 bases and J by 7 bases, with 12 bases between the two germline ends. Germline V gene lookup returns CDR1 MDHEN and CDR2 SYDVKM. This CDR3 region has 13 residues.

CDR3 residues: CASSPGSYGYTF. The CDR3 coding sequence is TGTGCCAGCAGCCCTGGATCCTATGGCTACACCTTC. The rearrangement joins TRBV9 to TRBJ1-2; no clear D. In germline, CDR1 is SGDLS, CDR2 YYNGEE. The V gene lost 4 bases and the J gene lost 4 bases, with 8 bases spanning the gap. The CDR3 has 12 residues.

On this clone itself: One end of the junction fails to match germline, which may point to a read error. V is TRBV5-4 and J is TRBJ2-1, with unresolved D. Germline assignment: CDR1 SGHNT and CDR2 YYREEE (reference sequence). There are 14 residues in the CDR3. The CDR3 DNA reads as TGTGCCAGCAGCTTGGTAGAAGGGTACAGTGAGCAGTTCTTC. Translating it yields CASSLVEGYSEQFF.

The chain uses TRBV28 and TRBJ1-5, with D possibly matching TRBD1 (5 bases). Germline V gene lookup returns CDR1 MDHEN and CDR2 SYDVKM. The CDR3 runs 15 residues. V was cut by 5 bases and J by 1 base, with 12 bases left in between. CDR3 nucleotide sequence: TGTGCCAGCAGTCCGCACCCAGGGAGCAATCAGCCCCAGCATTTT. This encodes CASSPHPGSNQPQHF. The entire variable domain, with the rest obtained from reference TRBV28 and TRBJ1-5, is as follows: DVKVTQSSRYLVKRTGEKVFLECVQDMDHENMFWYRQDPGLGLRLIYFSYDVKMKEKGDIPEGYSVSREKKERFSLILESASTNQTSMYLCASSPHPGSNQPQHFGDGTRLSIL.

The chain carries TRBV27 and TRBJ1-5; tentatively, D is TRBD1 (5 bases). This CDR3 has 16 residues. The ends were cut back, 2 bases at V and 2 bases at J, with 13 bases in the middle. Per germline, CDR1 MNHEY and CDR2 SMNVEV (reference sequence). CDR3 DNA sequence: TGTGCCAGCAGTTTAGGTGGGGGGATAGGCAATCAGCCCCAGCATTTT. Translating it yields CASSLGGGIGNQPQHF.

CDR3 sequence reads: CASSPGGAPSDEQYF. Written as DNA, the CDR3 is TGTGCCAGCAGCCCGGGGGGGGCGCCAAGCGACGAGCAGTACTTC. The chain has TRBV5-4 and TRBJ2-7; TRBD2 matches at 8 bases. The CDR3 has 15 residues. Germline CDR1 is SGHNT and CDR2 is YYREEE (reference sequence). V gave up 4 bases and J gave up 5 bases; unmatched junction bases: 11.

The chain employs TRBV27 and TRBJ2-7; possible D gene TRBD1, 6 bases. CDR1 and CDR2 from the germline V gene are MNHEY and SMNVEV (reference sequence). The CDR3 length is 14 residues. Deletions cut 5 bases from V and 6 bases from J, with 17 bases between. The CDR3 region has the DNA TGTGCCAGCAGTCCCTACGTGGGGGCAGGCGAGCAGTACTTC. This translates into CASSPYVGAGEQYF.

The chain carries TRBV15 and TRBJ1-4; no clear D gene. Trimming pared 0 bases from V and 0 bases from J, leaving 5 bases between. The CDR3 is 15 amino acids. In germline, CDR1 is LNHNV, CDR2 YYDKDF (reference sequence). As DNA, the CDR3 is TGTGCCACCAGCAGAGAACAAGCAACTAATGAAAAACTGTTTTTT. Translating it yields CATSREQATNEKLFF.

A note on this clone: The sample carries other DNA sequences with the same CDR3. The J gene is TRBJ2-7, the V gene TRBV6-5; D remains unclear. Germline assignment: CDR1 MNHEY and CDR2 SVGAGI. V was trimmed by 2 bases and J by 0 bases, leaving 8 bases between them. The CDR3 consists of 14 residues. CDR3 in DNA: TGTGCCAGCAGTTACCGTGGTCCCTCCTACGAGCAGTACTTC. It codes for CASSYRGPSYEQYF.

V and J are TRBV4-1 and TRBJ1-6; D remains unclear. CDR3 size: 15 residues. V was trimmed by 0 bases and J by 6 bases, leaving 9 bases between them. Germline V gives CDR1 MGHRA, CDR2 YSYEKL. CDR3 coding DNA: TGCGCCAGCAGCCAAGAGGGAGGGATTAATTCACCCCTCCACTTT. Translating gives CASSQEGGINSPLHF.

The rearrangement uses TRBV2 and TRBJ2-3; TRBD2 aligns across 7 bases. V was pared by 7 bases and J by 5 bases, with 15 bases of the junction left unmatched. Looked up from germline, CDR1 is SNHLY and CDR2 is FYNNEI. CDR3 length: 16 residues. The CDR3 nucleotides are TGTGCCAGCACCCCATCGGCGGGAGTGATGGGAGATACGCAGTATTTT. Protein product: CASTPSAGVMGDTQYF.

This clone came up once. The V gene is TRBV5-8, the J gene TRBJ2-7, with a possible D match to TRBD2 (6 bases). CDR1 SGHTS and CDR2 YDEGEE come from the germline V gene. V gave up 3 bases and J gave up 1 base, with 14 bases separating them. The CDR3 is 15 residues long. CDR3 in amino acids: CASSWYGTPSYEQYF. The CDR3 DNA sequence: TGTGCCAGCAGCTGGTACGGGACTCCATCCTACGAGCAGTACTTC.

Remarks on this clone: This same CDR3 is encoded by further DNA sequences in the sample. The chain employs TRBV19 and TRBJ2-7; D not certain. This CDR3 has 13 residues. V lost 3 bases and J 1 base, leaving 7 bases between the germline ends. Germline loops: CDR1 LNHDA, CDR2 SQIVND (reference sequence). In DNA, the CDR3 is TGTGCCAGTAGTATCGGTCTTTCCTACGAGCAGTACTTC. Its translation is CASSIGLSYEQYF.

The chain links TRBV7-8 to TRBJ2-2, with a tentative D call TRBD1 (7 bases). The germline V gene has CDR1 SGHVS and CDR2 FQNEAQ. CDR3 length: 15 residues. Trimming shortened V by 6 bases and J by 6 bases, and 17 bases separated the two germline ends. The CDR3 DNA follows: TGTGCCAGCAGTTCCCCAGGGGGGTGGGCCGGGGAGCTGTTTTTT. Translating it yields CASSSPGGWAGELFF.

The chain combines TRBV4-1 with TRBJ2-4; D is unresolved. Trimming stripped 3 bases from V and 1 base from J, with 7 bases between. This CDR3 contains 14 residues. Germline CDR1 is MGHRA and CDR2 is YSYEKL. CDR3 DNA sequence: TGCGCCAGCAGCCAGGGTTTCGCCAAAAACATTCAGTACTTC. The encoded protein is CASSQGFAKNIQYF.

The chain recombines TRBV6-1 with TRBJ2-5, with 7 bases identical to TRBD2. CDR3 size: 14 residues. CDR1 is MNHNS, CDR2 SASEGT, per germline. Unmatched junction bases numbered 8, after V lost 8 bases and J lost 2 bases. The CDR3 sequence: CASGYVGLQETQYF. The CDR3 bases are TGTGCCAGCGGCTATGTGGGACTACAAGAGACCCAGTACTTC.

The chain links TRBV5-8 to TRBJ1-1, with a possible D match to TRBD1 (6 bases). This CDR3 has 13 amino acids. V was shortened by 4 bases and J by 12 bases, with 19 bases between the two germline ends. Germline V gene sequence: CDR1 SGHTS, CDR2 YDEGEE. The CDR3 nucleotides read TGTGCCAGCAGCACCCTTCGGGGGCGCGAAACTTTCTTT. Its protein is CASSTLRGRETFF.

This clone was detected only once. The rearrangement joins TRBV6-1 to TRBJ2-1; D possibly corresponds to TRBD1 (6 bases). This CDR3 contains 14 residues. Germline values: CDR1 MNHNS, CDR2 SASEGT. The V and J ends lost 3 bases and 4 bases respectively, with 10 bases between them. The CDR3 region has the DNA TGTGCCAGCAGTGACCGCGGACAGTACAATGAGCAGTTCTTC. Residues: CASSDRGQYNEQFF.

This clone appeared once. This chain joins TRBV6-4 and TRBJ2-1, with a possible D match to TRBD2 (6 bases). In germline, CDR1 is MRHNA, CDR2 SNTAGT. The CDR3 runs 15 residues. V was shortened by 6 bases and J by 8 bases, with 20 bases between the two germline ends. DNA of the CDR3: TGTGCCAGCAGCATAACGGGACTGCATTACGATGAGCAGTTCTTC. It yields the protein CASSITGLHYDEQFF.

About this clone: Distinct nucleotide sequences in the sample also encode this CDR3. CDR3 DNA sequence: TGTGCCAGCAGTTTGGACAGCAATGAGCAGTTCTTC. This sequence encodes CASSLDSNEQFF. The chain is built from TRBV28 and TRBJ2-1, with D possibly TRBD1 on 6 matching bases. This CDR3 has 12 residues. Trimming took off 3 bases at V and 6 bases at J, with 6 bases between the two ends. Germline V gene lookup returns CDR1 MDHEN and CDR2 SYDVKM.